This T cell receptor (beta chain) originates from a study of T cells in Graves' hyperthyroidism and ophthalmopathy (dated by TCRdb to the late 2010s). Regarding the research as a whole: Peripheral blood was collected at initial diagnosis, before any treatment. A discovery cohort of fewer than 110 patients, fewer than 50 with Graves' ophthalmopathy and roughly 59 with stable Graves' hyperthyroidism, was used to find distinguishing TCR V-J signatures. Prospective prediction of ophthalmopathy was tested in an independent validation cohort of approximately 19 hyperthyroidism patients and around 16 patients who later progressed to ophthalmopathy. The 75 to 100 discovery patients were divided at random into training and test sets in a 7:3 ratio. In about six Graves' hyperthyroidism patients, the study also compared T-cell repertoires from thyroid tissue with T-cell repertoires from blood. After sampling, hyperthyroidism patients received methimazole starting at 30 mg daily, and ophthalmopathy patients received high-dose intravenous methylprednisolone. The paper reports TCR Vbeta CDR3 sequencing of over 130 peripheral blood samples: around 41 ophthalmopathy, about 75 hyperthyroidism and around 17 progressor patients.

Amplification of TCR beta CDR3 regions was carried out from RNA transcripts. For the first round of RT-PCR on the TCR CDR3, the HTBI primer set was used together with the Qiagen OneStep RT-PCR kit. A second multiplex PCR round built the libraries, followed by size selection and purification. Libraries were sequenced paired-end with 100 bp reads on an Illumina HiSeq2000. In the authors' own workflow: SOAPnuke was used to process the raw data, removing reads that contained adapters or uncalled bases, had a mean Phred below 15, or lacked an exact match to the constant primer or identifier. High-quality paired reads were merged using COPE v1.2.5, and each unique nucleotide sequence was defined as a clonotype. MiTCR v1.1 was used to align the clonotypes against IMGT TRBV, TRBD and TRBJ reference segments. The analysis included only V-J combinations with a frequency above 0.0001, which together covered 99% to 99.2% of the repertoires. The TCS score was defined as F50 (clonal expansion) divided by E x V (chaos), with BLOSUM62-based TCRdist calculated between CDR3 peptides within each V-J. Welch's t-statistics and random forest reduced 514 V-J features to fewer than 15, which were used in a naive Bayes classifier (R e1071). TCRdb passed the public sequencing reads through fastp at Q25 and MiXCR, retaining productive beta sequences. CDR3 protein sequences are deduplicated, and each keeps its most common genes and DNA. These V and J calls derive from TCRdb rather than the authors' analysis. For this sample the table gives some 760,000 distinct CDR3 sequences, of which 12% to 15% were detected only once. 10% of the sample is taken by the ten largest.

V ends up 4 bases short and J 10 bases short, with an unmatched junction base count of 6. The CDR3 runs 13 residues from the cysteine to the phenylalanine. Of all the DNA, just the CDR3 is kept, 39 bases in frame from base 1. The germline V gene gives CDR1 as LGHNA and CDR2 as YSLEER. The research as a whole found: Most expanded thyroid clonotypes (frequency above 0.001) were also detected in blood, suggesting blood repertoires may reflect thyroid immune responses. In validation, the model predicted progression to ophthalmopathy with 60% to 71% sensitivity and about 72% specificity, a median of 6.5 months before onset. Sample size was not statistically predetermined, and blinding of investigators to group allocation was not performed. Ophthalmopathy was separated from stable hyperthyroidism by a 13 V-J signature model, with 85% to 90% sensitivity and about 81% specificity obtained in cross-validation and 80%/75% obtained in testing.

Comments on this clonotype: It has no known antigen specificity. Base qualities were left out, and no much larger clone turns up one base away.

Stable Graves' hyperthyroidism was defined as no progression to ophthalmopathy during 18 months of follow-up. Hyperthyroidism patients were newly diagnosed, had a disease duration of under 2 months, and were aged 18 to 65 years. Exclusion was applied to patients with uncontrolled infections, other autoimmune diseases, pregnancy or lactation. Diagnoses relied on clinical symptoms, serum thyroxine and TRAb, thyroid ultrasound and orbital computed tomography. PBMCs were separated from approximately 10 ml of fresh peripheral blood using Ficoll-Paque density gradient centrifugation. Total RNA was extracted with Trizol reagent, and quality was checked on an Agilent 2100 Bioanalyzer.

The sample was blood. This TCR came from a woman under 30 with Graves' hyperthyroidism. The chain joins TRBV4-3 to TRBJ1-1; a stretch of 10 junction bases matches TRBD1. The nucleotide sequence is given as TGCGCCAGCAGCCTGAGACAGGGGGCGCGAGCTTTCTTT. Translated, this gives CASSLRQGARAFF.